Each of the 9 T cell receptor beta chains below was sequenced from the same sample in a study of CD8 T cells in Susac syndrome. After extraction with the RNeasy kit, roughly 0.45 to 1 ug of the RNA was reverse transcribed using random hexamers. TCRdb re-called the immunoSEQ multiplex PCR reads with MiXCR, one entry per CDR3 protein. The sample lists 70,000 or so distinct CDR3 sequences; about 94% were seen once. The sample consisted of CD8+ T cells from PBMCs. The source of these receptors is a human donor with multiple sclerosis.

CDR3 bases: TGCAGTGCTAGTCGGACCCTCAATTACAATGAGCAGTTCTTC. It translates to CSASRTLNYNEQFF. The chain has TRBV20-1 and TRBJ2-1; D uncertain. The CDR3 is 14 residues long. V lost 3 bases and J lost 4, with 13 bases in between. Per germline, CDR1 DFQATT and CDR2 SNEGSKA (reference sequence).

The genes are TRBV7-9 and TRBJ1-6; the D is unclear. Germline V CDR1 and CDR2: SEHNR, FQNEAQ (reference sequence). Trimming took off 4 bases at V and 12 bases at J, with 7 bases between the two ends. The CDR3 has 11 residues. CDR3 nucleotides: TGTGCCAGCAGCTCGTCAGGACCCCTCCACTTT. Translated, it gives CASSSSGPLHF.

There are a few counts of this clonotype. The chain couples TRBV13 to TRBJ2-1; 11 bases match TRBD2. The CDR3 runs 15 residues. Trimming took 3 bases from V and 3 from J; bases not matched to a gene: 1. The germline CDR1 and CDR2 sequences are PRHDT and FYEKMQ (reference sequence). The CDR3 nucleotides read TGTGCCAGCAGCTTGGGGACTAGCGGCTACAATGAGCAGTTCTTC. Residues: CASSLGTSGYNEQFF.

The chain has TRBV3-1 and TRBJ2-6; 7 positions match TRBD2. V dropped 4 bases and J dropped 4; count of bases not matched to a gene: 13. Germline V gene lookup returns CDR1 LGHDT and CDR2 YNNKEL (reference sequence). The CDR3 totals 18 residues. The CDR3 bases are TGTGCCAGCAGCCCCCCCGGGGGGAGGGCTCCAGGGGCCAACGTCCTGACTTTC. Protein: CASSPPGGRAPGANVLTF.

The chain recombines TRBV19 with TRBJ2-1; 14 bases are a match to TRBD2. This CDR3 spans 13 amino acids. Germline assignment: CDR1 LNHDA and CDR2 SQIVND (reference sequence). With 8 bases clipped from V and 8 bases from J, the junction kept 2 bases outside the gene matches. The CDR3 nucleotides are TGTGCCAGTCGACTAGCGGGAGGGTATGAGCAGTTCTTC. Its translation is CASRLAGGYEQFF.

The chain couples TRBV2 to TRBJ1-1; TRBD1 is a possible D gene (5 bases). Deletions cut 2 bases from V and 0 bases from J, with 19 bases between. Per germline, CDR1 SNHLY and CDR2 FYNNEI. This CDR3 region has 18 residues. CDR3 bases: TGTGCCAGCAGTGAATACCCTTTACAGGCGAGGATGAACACTGAAGCTTTCTTT. Protein sequence: CASSEYPLQARMNTEAFF.

The chain uses TRBV6-1 and TRBJ2-7, with unresolved D. The CDR3 loop spans 14 amino acids. Trimming cost V 1 base and J 1 base, with 8 bases left between them. Germline values: CDR1 MNHNS, CDR2 SASEGT. CDR3 coding DNA: TGTGCCAGCAGTGAAGTAGGCACTTCCTACGAGCAGTACTTC. Its translation is CASSEVGTSYEQYF.

The J gene is TRBJ2-7, the V gene TRBV28; 7 bases agree with TRBD1. The CDR3 runs 12 residues. Germline trimming cut 5 bases from V and 12 bases from J; bases unmatched to any gene: 10. Germline V gene sequence: CDR1 MDHEN, CDR2 SYDVKM. CDR3 amino acids: CASSLQTQGLYF. The CDR3 DNA follows: TGTGCCAGCAGTCTCCAAACACAGGGGCTGTACTTC.

The rearrangement uses TRBV27 and TRBJ1-3, with D perhaps matching TRBD1 (6 bases). V lost 3 bases and J 2 bases, leaving 11 bases between the germline ends. The CDR3 is 15 amino acids. CDR1 and CDR2 (germline): MNHEY, SMNVEV (reference sequence). This chain's CDR3 is CASSFTQGPGNTIYF. The CDR3 DNA sequence: TGTGCCAGCAGTTTTACACAGGGCCCTGGAAACACCATATATTTT.